Listed here are 9 T cell receptor beta chains from one sample, sequenced in a study of human T cells and chemical hapten exposure. From the RACE reads, TCRdb called clonotypes with MiXCR, one entry per CDR3 protein. Found here are under 200,000 distinct CDR3 sequences, roughly 15% of them singletons; the top ten hold 1.5% to 2%. The time point is: patch test 1, 2 weeks after DPC sensitization. The treatment denotes: therapeutic diphenylcyclopropenone sensitization with weekly scalp DPC. Sequences were derived from whole blood, sampled in connection with sensitization to the hapten diphenylcyclopropenone (DPC). The source is a woman aged 25 to 39 with alopecia areata. Some clones in this sample may be carry-over from other donors' samples.

This clonotype was picked up a small number of times. CDR3 bases: TGTGCCAGCAGCGTAGGGGCTAGCGGGGGCCCATCGGTAGAGACCCAGTACTTC. It encodes CASSVGASGGPSVETQYF. This chain joins TRBV9 and TRBJ2-5; 10 positions match TRBD2. The CDR3 has 18 residues. The V gene end was trimmed by 0 bases and the J gene end by 4 bases; junction bases not matched to a gene: 12. Germline CDR1 and CDR2: SGDLS and YYNGEE. Based on the CDR3 plus reference TRBV9 and TRBJ2-5, the full variable domain is DSGVTQTPKHLITATGQRVTLRCSPRSGDLSVYWYQQSLDQGLQFLIQYYNGEERAKGNILERFSAQQFPDLHSELNLSSLELGDSALYFCASSVGASGGPSVETQYFGPGTRLLVL.

The chain couples TRBV29-1 to TRBJ2-1; 7 bases align to TRBD1. V trimming: 3 bases; J trimming: 4 bases; junction bases outside the gene matches: 6. This CDR3 region has 14 residues. Germline CDR1 and CDR2: SQVTM and ANQGSEA. CDR3 sequence: CSVERMTGYNEQFF. The CDR3 nucleotides are TGCAGCGTTGAGAGAATGACAGGGTACAATGAGCAGTTCTTC.

This chain connects TRBV12-3 or TRBV12-4 to TRBJ2-7, with TRBD2 matching 10 bases. J lost 6 bases, V lost 2 bases, and 7 bases had no gene match. The length of the CDR3 is 15 residues. The CDR3 here is CASSLRASGSGEQYF. For the CDR3, the DNA is TGTGCCAGCAGTTTACGGGCTAGCGGGAGTGGCGAGCAGTACTTC.

This chain connects TRBV6-1 to TRBJ1-5; 8 positions match TRBD1. Germline CDR1 and CDR2: MNHNS and SASEGT. The CDR3 contains 14 residues. V lost 6 bases and J lost 7; bases outside the gene matches: 8. Here the CDR3 reads CASRPGQGGQPQHF. DNA for the CDR3: TGTGCCAGCAGACCCGGACAGGGAGGACAGCCCCAGCATTTT.

This clonotype was seen more than once but under ten times. The CDR3: CASSPQLGGSSGANVLTF. CDR3 sequence (DNA): TGTGCCAGCAGTCCCCAATTGGGCGGTAGCTCTGGGGCCAACGTCCTGACTTTC. The chain couples TRBV12-3 or TRBV12-4 to TRBJ2-6; no reliable D call. There are 18 residues in the CDR3. Trimming shortened V by 5 bases and J by 0 bases, and 17 bases separated the two germline ends.

This clonotype was detected a few times. This chain joins TRBV6-2 or TRBV6-3 and TRBJ2-5; no firm D call. V was clipped by 0 bases and J by 0 bases, with 17 bases between them. Germline loops: CDR1 MNHEY, CDR2 SVGEGT. The CDR3 extends over 18 amino acids. DNA of the CDR3: TGTGCCAGCAGTTACTCGAATCAGGAGTCCGCCAACCAAGAGACCCAGTACTTC. Encoded protein: CASSYSNQESANQETQYF.

The sample holds a few counts of this clonotype. The V and J genes are TRBV28 and TRBJ2-7, with TRBD1 as a possible D gene (6 bases). Trimming removed 6 bases at V and 1 base at J, with 10 bases between. CDR3 length equals 13 residues. Germline V gene data show CDR1 as MDHEN and CDR2 as SYDVKM. CDR3 DNA sequence: TGTGCCAGCAGAACGGGACAATCCTACGAGCAGTACTTC. Residues: CASRTGQSYEQYF. Full variable domain (rest looked up from reference TRBV28 and TRBJ2-7): DVKVTQSSRYLVKRTGEKVFLECVQDMDHENMFWYRQDPGLGLRLIYFSYDVKMKEKGDIPEGYSVSREKKERFSLILESASTNQTSMYLCASRTGQSYEQYFGPGTRLTVT.

The chain carries TRBV7-9 and TRBJ1-2; D not certain. This CDR3 comprises 14 residues. Germline V CDR1 and CDR2: SEHNR, FQNEAQ (reference sequence). Trimming left V 1 base short and J 8 bases short, with 14 bases between. DNA for the CDR3: TGTGCCAGCAGCTTAGTCTTGAACAATCACGGCTACACCTTC. Translated, it gives CASSLVLNNHGYTF.

V and J are TRBV6-1 and TRBJ1-2, with 8 bases identical to TRBD1. V trimming: 6 bases; J trimming: 6 bases; junction bases outside the gene matches: 6. CDR3 size: 13 residues. Germline lookup yields CDR1 MNHNS and CDR2 SASEGT. For the CDR3, the DNA is TGTGCCAGCAGCGGACAGGGATTCGATGGCTACACCTTC. This sequence encodes CASSGQGFDGYTF.